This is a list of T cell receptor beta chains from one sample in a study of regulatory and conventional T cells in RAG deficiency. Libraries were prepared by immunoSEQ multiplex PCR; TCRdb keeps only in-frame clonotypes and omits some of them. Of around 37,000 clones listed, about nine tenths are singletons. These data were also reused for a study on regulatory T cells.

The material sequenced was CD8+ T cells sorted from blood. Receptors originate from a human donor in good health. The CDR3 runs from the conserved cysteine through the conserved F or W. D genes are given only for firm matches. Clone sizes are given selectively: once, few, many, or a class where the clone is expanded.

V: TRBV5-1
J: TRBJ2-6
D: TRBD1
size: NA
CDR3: CASSLWTGGAGANVLTF
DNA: TGCGCCAGCAGCTTGTGGACAGGGGGGGCTGGGGCCAACGTCCTGACTTTC

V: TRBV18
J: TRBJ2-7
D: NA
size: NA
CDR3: CASSPSGNEQYF
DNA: TGTGCCAGCTCACCTTCTGGGAACGAGCAGTACTTC

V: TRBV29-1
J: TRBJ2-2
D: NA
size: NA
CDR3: CSVEEDTNTGELFF
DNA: TGCAGCGTTGAAGAGGACACGAACACCGGGGAGCTGTTTTTT

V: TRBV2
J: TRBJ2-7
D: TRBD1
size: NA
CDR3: CASSDGQGFEQYF
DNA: TGTGCCAGCAGCGACGGACAGGGGTTCGAGCAGTACTTC

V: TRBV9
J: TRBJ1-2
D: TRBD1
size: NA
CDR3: CASSGQGAGDYGYTF
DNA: TGTGCCAGCAGCGGACAGGGGGCAGGCGACTATGGCTACACCTTC

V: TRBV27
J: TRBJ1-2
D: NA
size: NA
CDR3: CASSLSGFRDSNYGYTF
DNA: TGTGCCAGCAGTTTATCTGGGTTTCGAGACTCTAACTATGGCTACACCTTC

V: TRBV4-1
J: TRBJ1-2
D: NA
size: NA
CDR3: CASSQENYGYTF
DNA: TGCGCCAGCAGCCAAGAAAACTATGGCTACACCTTC

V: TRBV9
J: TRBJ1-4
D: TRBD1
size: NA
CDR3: CASSVGVGTGDREKLFF
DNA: TGTGCCAGCAGCGTAGGGGTCGGGACAGGGGATAGGGAAAAACTGTTTTTT

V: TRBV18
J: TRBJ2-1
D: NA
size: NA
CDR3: CASSGGTSSYNEQFF
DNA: TGTGCCAGCTCAGGCGGGACCAGCTCCTACAATGAGCAGTTCTTC

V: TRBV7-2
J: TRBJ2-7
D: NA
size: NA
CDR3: CASSQATSTYEQYF
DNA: TGTGCCAGCAGCCAAGCGACGTCAACCTACGAGCAGTACTTC

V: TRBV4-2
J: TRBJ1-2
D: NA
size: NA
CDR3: CASSQGAEANYGYTF
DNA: TGTGCCAGCAGCCAAGGGGCGGAAGCTAACTATGGCTACACCTTC

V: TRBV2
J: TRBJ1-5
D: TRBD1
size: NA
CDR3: CASSSQQGARQPQHF
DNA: TGTGCCAGCAGCAGTCAGCAGGGGGCGAGACAGCCCCAGCATTTT

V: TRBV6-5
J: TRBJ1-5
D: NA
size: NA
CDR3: CASSLWNQPQHF
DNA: TGTGCCAGCAGTCTCTGGAATCAGCCCCAGCATTTT

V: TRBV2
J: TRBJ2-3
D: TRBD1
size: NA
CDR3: CASSGTGGSTDTQYF
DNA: TGTGCCAGCAGCGGGACAGGGGGGAGCACAGATACGCAGTATTTT

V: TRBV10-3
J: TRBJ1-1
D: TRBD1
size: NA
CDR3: CAISRDSPNTEAFF
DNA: TGTGCCATCAGCCGGGACAGCCCGAACACTGAAGCTTTCTTT

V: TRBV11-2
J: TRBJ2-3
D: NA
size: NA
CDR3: CASAPGQPTDTQYF
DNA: TGTGCCAGCGCCCCCGGCCAACCCACAGATACGCAGTATTTT

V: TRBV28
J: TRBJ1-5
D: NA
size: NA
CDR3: CASSLPFFRTGNQPQHF
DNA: TGTGCCAGCAGTTTACCCTTTTTCCGGACGGGCAATCAGCCCCAGCATTTT

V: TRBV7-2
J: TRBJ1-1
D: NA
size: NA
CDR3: CASSVTGIRTEAFF
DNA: TGTGCCAGCAGCGTCACAGGAATAAGGACTGAAGCTTTCTTT

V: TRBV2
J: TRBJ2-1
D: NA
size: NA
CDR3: CASGGAFVSYNEQFF
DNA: TGTGCCAGCGGGGGGGCCTTTGTGTCCTACAATGAGCAGTTCTTC

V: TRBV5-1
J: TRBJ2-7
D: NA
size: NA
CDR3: CASSLAGQTYEQYF
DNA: TGCGCCAGCAGCTTAGCGGGACAGACTTACGAGCAGTACTTC

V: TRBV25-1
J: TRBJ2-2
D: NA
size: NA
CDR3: CASSERGWRGPQRELFF
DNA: TGTGCCAGCAGTGAACGAGGGTGGAGAGGACCTCAAAGGGAGCTGTTTTTT

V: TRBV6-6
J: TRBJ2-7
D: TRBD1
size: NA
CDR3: CASSYRDRGYEQYF
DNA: TGTGCCAGCAGTTACCGGGACAGGGGCTACGAGCAGTACTTC

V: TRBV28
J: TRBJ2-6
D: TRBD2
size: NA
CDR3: CASSLRLAGANVLTF
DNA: TGTGCCAGCAGTTTGAGACTAGCCGGGGCCAACGTCCTGACTTTC

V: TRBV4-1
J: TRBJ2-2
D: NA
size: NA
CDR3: CASSQSPLAGPGELFF
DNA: TGCGCCAGCAGCCAAAGCCCCCTCGCAGGGCCCGGGGAGCTGTTTTTT

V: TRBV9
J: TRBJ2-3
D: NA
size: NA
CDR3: CASSVETDTQYF
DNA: TGTGCCAGCAGCGTAGAAACAGATACGCAGTATTTT

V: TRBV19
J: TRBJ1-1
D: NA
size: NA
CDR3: CASSIARGLNTEAFF
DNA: TGTGCCAGTAGTATAGCAAGGGGCCTGAACACTGAAGCTTTCTTT

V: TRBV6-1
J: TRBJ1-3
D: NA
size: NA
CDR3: CASTAREEGNTIYF
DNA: TGTGCCAGCACCGCCCGGGAGGAGGGAAACACCATATATTTT

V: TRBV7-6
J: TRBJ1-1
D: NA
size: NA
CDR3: CASSLTPEGGAEAFF
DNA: TGTGCCAGCAGCTTAACCCCAGAGGGTGGGGCTGAAGCTTTCTTT

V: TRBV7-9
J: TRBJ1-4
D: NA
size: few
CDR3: CASSAGPREKLFF
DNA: TGTGCCAGCAGCGCCGGACCGCGGGAAAAACTGTTTTTT

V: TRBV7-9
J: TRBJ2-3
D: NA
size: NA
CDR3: CASSLGRLTDTQYF
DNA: TGTGCCAGCAGCTTAGGCAGGCTCACAGATACGCAGTATTTT

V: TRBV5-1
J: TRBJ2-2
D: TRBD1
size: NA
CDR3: CASRYGTGGTGELFF
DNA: TGCGCCAGCAGATACGGGACAGGGGGCACCGGGGAGCTGTTTTTT

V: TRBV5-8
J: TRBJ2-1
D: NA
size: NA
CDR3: CASSSPHQYNEQFF
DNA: TGTGCCAGCAGCTCCCCCCACCAATACAATGAGCAGTTCTTC

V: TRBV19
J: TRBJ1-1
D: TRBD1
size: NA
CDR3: CASSPWGQMNTEAFF
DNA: TGTGCCAGTAGTCCTTGGGGACAGATGAACACTGAAGCTTTCTTT

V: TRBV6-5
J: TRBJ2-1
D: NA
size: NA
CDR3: CASSYSVAGINEQFF
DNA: TGTGCCAGCAGTTATAGCGTCGCAGGAATTAATGAGCAGTTCTTC

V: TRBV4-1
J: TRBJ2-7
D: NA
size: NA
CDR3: CASSQSDSSYEQYF
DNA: TGCGCCAGCAGCCAATCGGACAGCTCCTACGAGCAGTACTTC

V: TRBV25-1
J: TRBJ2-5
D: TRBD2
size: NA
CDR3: CASSDPGGGVETQYF
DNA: TGTGCCAGCAGTGATCCCGGGGGAGGGGTCGAGACCCAGTACTTC

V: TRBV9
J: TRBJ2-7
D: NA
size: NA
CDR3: CASSSDPGYEQYF
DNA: TGTGCCAGCAGCTCAGACCCCGGGTACGAGCAGTACTTC

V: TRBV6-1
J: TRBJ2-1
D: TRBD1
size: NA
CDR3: CASSATGGAPNEQFF
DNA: TGTGCCAGCAGCGCGACAGGGGGCGCCCCGAATGAGCAGTTCTTC

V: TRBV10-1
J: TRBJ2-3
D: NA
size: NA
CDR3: CASSEGRSTDTQYF
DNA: TGCGCCAGCAGTGAGGGTAGATCCACAGATACGCAGTATTTT

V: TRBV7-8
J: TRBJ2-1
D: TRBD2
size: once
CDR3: CASSEPRTSGRTVAYNEQFF
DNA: TGTGCCAGCAGCGAACCCCGGACTAGCGGGAGGACTGTGGCCTACAATGAGCAGTTCTTC

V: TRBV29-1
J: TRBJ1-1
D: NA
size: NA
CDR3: CSVGALGAFF
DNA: TGCAGCGTTGGAGCCCTGGGAGCTTTCTTT

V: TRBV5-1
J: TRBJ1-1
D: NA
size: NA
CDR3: CASSLWNRVNTEAFF
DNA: TGCGCCAGCAGCTTGTGGAACAGGGTGAACACTGAAGCTTTCTTT

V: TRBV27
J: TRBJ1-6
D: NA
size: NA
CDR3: CASSLSYWVGTGTNNSPLHF
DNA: TGTGCCAGCAGTTTATCATACTGGGTTGGCACAGGGACCAATAATTCACCCCTCCACTTT

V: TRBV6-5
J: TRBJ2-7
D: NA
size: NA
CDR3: CASSYGSEQYF
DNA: TGTGCCAGCAGTTACGGCTCCGAGCAGTACTTC

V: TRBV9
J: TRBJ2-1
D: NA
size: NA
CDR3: CASSAQGAGLDNEQFF
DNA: TGTGCCAGCAGCGCCCAAGGGGCGGGGTTGGACAATGAGCAGTTCTTC

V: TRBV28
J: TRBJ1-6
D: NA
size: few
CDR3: CASTSQGSPINSPLHF
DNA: TGTGCCAGCACCTCTCAGGGAAGTCCAATTAATTCACCCCTCCACTTT

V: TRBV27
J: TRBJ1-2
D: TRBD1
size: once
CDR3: CASSGTGGYTF
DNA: TGTGCCAGCAGTGGGACAGGTGGCTACACCTTC

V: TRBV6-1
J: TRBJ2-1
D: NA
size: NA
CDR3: CASGAGSSYNEQFF
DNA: TGTGCCAGCGGCGCCGGGAGCTCCTACAATGAGCAGTTCTTC

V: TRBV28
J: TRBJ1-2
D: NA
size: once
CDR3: CASSLKAGGYGYTF
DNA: TGTGCCAGCAGTTTAAAGGCGGGAGGCTATGGCTACACCTTC

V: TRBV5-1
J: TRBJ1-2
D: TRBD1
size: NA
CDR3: CASSLDRVQGYTF
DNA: TGCGCCAGCAGCCTAGACAGGGTTCAGGGCTACACCTTC

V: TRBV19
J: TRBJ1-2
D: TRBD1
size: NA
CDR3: CASSIDRGINGYTF
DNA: TGTGCCAGTAGTATCGACAGGGGGATTAATGGCTACACCTTC

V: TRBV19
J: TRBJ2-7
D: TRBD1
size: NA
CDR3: CASSMGTVFYEQYF
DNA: TGTGCCAGTAGTATGGGGACAGTATTCTACGAGCAGTACTTC